This TCR beta chain was profiled in a study of Ad26.COV2.S vaccination and SARS-CoV-2 variants (dated by TCRdb to the early 2020s). Describing the broader study: Vaccine-arm donors came from COV1001, a multicentre, randomized, double-blind, placebo-controlled phase I-IIa trial of Ad26.COV2.S in healthy adults. Blinding of investigators to trial group allocation was maintained during experiments and outcome assessment. A total of around 32 samples were included in the TCR-sequenced set, comprising roughly 19 Ad26.COV2.S vaccine recipients, 5 placebo recipients and 8 SARS-CoV-2 convalescent individuals. Ad26.COV2.S was given intramuscularly at 5x10^10 or 1x10^11 viral particles, as a single shot or as two shots 56 days apart. Sequencing of the TCRbeta repertoire served to evaluate the specificity and breadth of SARS-CoV-2-reactive T cell receptors following Ad26.COV2.S vaccination. Participants in the trial were split at random into five groups of five each, receiving low-dose or high-dose Ad26.COV2.S once or twice, or else placebo on both occasions.

Turning to this clone: Its binding antigen is unknown. No much larger clone is present one base from it, and per-base qualities are unavailable.

The treatment or condition tag for this specimen amounts to: 19 received Ad26.COV2.S at low or high dose, single or two shots; 5 received placebo; per-sample allocation not given. Repertoires of vaccine and placebo recipients were sequenced from samples taken on day 63 after the first injection. Cohort 1b enrolled some 25 adults aged 18-55 years at a single site in Boston, USA, between 29 July and 7 August 2020. Ad26.COV2.S consisted of a replication-incompetent adenovirus type 26 vector by which a prefusion-stabilized SARS-CoV-2 spike protein from the original Wuhan strain was expressed. V is reduced by 3 bases and J by 0 bases, leaving a spacing of 14 bases between them. The CDR3 holds 17 amino acids from the cysteine to the phenylalanine. The read is trimmed to its CDR3 DNA, 51 bases read in frame from base 1. The germline V gene specifies MGHRA as CDR1 and YSYEKL as CDR2. TCRbeta CDR3 regions were sequenced with the immunoSEQ Assay. After extraction, genomic DNA underwent amplification by bias-controlled multiplex PCR, followed by high-throughput sequencing. Per the authors' processing: To quantify the absolute abundance of every unique TCRbeta CDR3 region, sequences were collapsed and filtered. T cell fraction was estimated by normalizing TCRbeta template counts to usable DNA, with usable DNA measured through amplification of reference genes found in all nucleated cells. Repertoire TCRs were annotated as SARS-CoV-2-specific when V gene, CDR3 amino acid sequence and J gene were exactly matched to a known reactive TCR set. The reference SARS-CoV-2 TCR set was obtained from MIRA and was filtered for enrichment in COVID-19-positive ImmuneCODE repertoires, whereby public or cross-reactive TCRs were removed. Using the MIRA antigens, annotated TCRs were further analysed by specific ORF or by position within an ORF. Depth was the summed frequency of annotated unique rearrangements, while breadth was defined as annotated unique rearrangements over total unique productive rearrangements. Group comparisons of TCR breadth used two-sided Wilcoxon rank-sum tests. TCRdb took this table from immuneACCESS and kept in-frame rearrangements with V and J called. Such tables lack part of the clones; where checked against another copy, unresolved V genes explain under half of the gap, and the rest is unexplained. V and J calls and clone size are as listed in that table; D and trimming were resolved from the DNA. This sample is represented by about 400,000 clones; about 92% of them were singletons. The ten most abundant clones make up around 1.7% of the sample.

The paper's findings and limits, for the study overall: After vaccination, spike-specific CD8+ and CD4+ T cell responses were reported to show substantial breadth. Comparing responses between vaccine doses or regimens was not something the study was powered to do. Spike-specific TCR breadth was higher in Ad26.COV2.S recipients than in placebo recipients (P = 0.0014). Non-spike TCR breadth was comparable between vaccine and placebo recipients, consistent with the vaccine containing only spike. It was noted by the authors that total T cell responses may have been underestimated by the TCR breadth and depth analyses.

The source is a person between 18 and 59 years old who received the Ad26.COV2.S COVID-19 vaccine or a placebo. This receptor chain uses TRBV4-1 and TRBJ1-4; perhaps TRBD1 is the D gene, with 6 bases matching. Material: peripheral blood, obtained in a trial of Ad26.COV2.S vaccine versus placebo. The DNA sequence is as follows: TGCGCCAGCAGCCAGAAAGACAGGACTTCAACTAATGAAAAACTGTTTTTT. Its coded protein is CASSQKDRTSTNEKLFF.